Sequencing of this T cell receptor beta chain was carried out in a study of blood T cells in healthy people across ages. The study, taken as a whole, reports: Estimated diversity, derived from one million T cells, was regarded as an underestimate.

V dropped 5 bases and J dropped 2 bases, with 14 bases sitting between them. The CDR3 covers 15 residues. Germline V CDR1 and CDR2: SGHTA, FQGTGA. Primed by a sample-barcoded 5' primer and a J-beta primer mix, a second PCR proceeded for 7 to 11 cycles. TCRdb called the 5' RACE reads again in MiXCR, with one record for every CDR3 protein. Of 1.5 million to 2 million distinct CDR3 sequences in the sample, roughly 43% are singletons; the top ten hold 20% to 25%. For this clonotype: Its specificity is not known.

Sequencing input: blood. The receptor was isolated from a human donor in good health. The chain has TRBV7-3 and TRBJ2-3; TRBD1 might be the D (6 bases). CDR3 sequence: CASSPRTDPTDTQYF. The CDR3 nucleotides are TGTGCCAGCAGCCCGAGGACAGACCCCACAGATACGCAGTATTTT.